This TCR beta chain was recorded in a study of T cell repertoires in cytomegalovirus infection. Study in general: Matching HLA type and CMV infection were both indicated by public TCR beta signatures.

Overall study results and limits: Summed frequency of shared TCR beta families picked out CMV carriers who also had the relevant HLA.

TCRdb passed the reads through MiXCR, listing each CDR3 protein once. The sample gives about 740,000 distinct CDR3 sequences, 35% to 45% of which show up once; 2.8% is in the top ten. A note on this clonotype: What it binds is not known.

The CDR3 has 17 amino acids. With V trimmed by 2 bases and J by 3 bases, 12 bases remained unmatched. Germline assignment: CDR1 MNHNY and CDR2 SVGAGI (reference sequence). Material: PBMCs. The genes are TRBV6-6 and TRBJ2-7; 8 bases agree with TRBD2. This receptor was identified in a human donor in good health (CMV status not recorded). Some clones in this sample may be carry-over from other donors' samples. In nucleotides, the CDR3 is TGTGCCAGCAGTTACCCCCAGCGGGGGCTCACTCGCTACGAGCAGTACTTC. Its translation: CASSYPQRGLTRYEQYF.